A single sample gave rise to the 17 T cell receptor beta chains below, sequenced in a study of cytomegalovirus exposure and HLA in healthy donors (dated by TCRdb to 2016 to 2017). Library method: the immunoSEQ multiplex PCR assay. The multiplex PCR relied on a mix of 60 forward primers for TCR Vbeta segments and 13 reverse primers for TCR Jbeta segments. TCRdb stores this immuneACCESS table with in-frame sequences only. Part of the clones is absent; in the studies checked, under half of the shortfall reflects unresolved V genes, and no reason is known for the rest. For this sample the table gives around 40,000 clones, of which roughly 60% were detected only once. The ten largest clones take up approximately 9.3% of the sample. Material: PBMCs. The receptors come from a human donor in good health.

This clone was found a few times. The CDR3 coding sequence is TGCAGCGTAGACAGGGCGTTCACTGAAGCTTTCTTT. Protein: CSVDRAFTEAFF. The rearrangement joins TRBV29-1 to TRBJ1-1, with TRBD1 identical over 7 bases. CDR3 size: 12 residues. Unmatched junction bases numbered 5, after V lost 6 bases and J lost 4 bases. Germline V gives CDR1 SQVTM, CDR2 ANQGSEA.

This chain joins TRBV5-1 and TRBJ2-7, with 7 nucleotides matching TRBD1. Unmatched junction bases numbered 10, after V lost 4 bases and J lost 3 bases. The length of the CDR3 is 15 residues. The germline CDR1 and CDR2 sequences are SGHRS and YFSETQ. The CDR3: CASSIATGILYEQYF. In DNA, the CDR3 is TGCGCCAGCAGCATAGCGACAGGGATCCTCTACGAGCAGTACTTC.

The DNA for the CDR3 is TGTGCCAGCAGCTTAGAAGGGTCAGGGACCTACGAGCAGTACTTC. Translation gives CASSLEGSGTYEQYF. The chain employs TRBV7-6 and TRBJ2-7, with D perhaps matching TRBD1 (5 bases). The length of the CDR3 is 15 residues. The V gene's germline CDR1 is SGHVS and CDR2 FNYEAQ. Between the trimmed V and J ends, which lost 1 base and 2 bases, there was a span of 12 bases. The entire variable domain, with the rest obtained from reference TRBV7-6 and TRBJ2-7, is as follows: GAGVSQSPRYKVTKRGQDVALRCDPISGHVSLYWYRQALGQGPEFLTYFNYEAQQDKSGLPNDRFSAERPEGSISTLTIQRTEQRDSAMYRCASSLEGSGTYEQYFGPGTRLTVT.

This clone was observed a handful of times. This chain links TRBV6-1 with TRBJ2-3; TRBD1 aligns across 12 bases. CDR1 and CDR2 (germline): MNHNS, SASEGT. The CDR3 contains 14 residues. The V gene end was trimmed by 6 bases and the J gene end by 4 bases; junction bases not matched to a gene: 2. The CDR3 bases are TGTGCCAGCAGGGGGACAGGGGGCCCAGATACGCAGTATTTT. Translating gives CASRGTGGPDTQYF.

The J gene is TRBJ2-5, the V gene TRBV4-2, with 9 bases identical to TRBD2. Germline assignment: CDR1 LGHNA and CDR2 YNFKEQ. This CDR3 has 20 amino acids. V gave up 0 bases and J gave up 3 bases; unmatched junction bases: 17. The CDR3 bases are TGTGCCAGCAGCCAAGATTCGTCCAGTTGGGCGGGGGGGCCGGAAGAGACCCAGTACTTC. This encodes CASSQDSSSWAGGPEETQYF.

The J gene is TRBJ2-2, the V gene TRBV5-4; 8 bases align to TRBD1. V trimming: 4 bases; J trimming: 5 bases; junction bases outside the gene matches: 7. Germline V gene lookup returns CDR1 SGHNT and CDR2 YYREEE (reference sequence). The length of the CDR3 is 15 residues. CDR3 region: CASSPWTGKTGELFF. CDR3 coding DNA: TGTGCCAGCAGCCCCTGGACAGGGAAGACCGGGGAGCTGTTTTTT.

The chain combines TRBV7-2 with TRBJ1-2; D gene ambiguous. The CDR3 extends over 17 amino acids. V lost 2 bases, J lost 3 bases, and 19 bases lay in between. Germline V CDR1 and CDR2: SGHTA, FQGNSA. The CDR3 loop reads CASSLPNARGRDYGYTF. The CDR3 DNA is TGTGCCAGCAGCTTACCTAACGCGCGGGGTCGCGACTATGGCTACACCTTC. The entire variable domain, with the rest obtained from reference TRBV7-2 and TRBJ1-2, is as follows: GAGVSQSPSNKVTEKGKDVELRCDPISGHTALYWYRQSLGQGLEFLIYFQGNSAPDKSGLPSDRFSAERTGGSVSTLTIQRTQQEDSAVYLCASSLPNARGRDYGYTFGSGTRLTVV.

The chain links TRBV11-2 to TRBJ1-1; the D gene is possibly TRBD1 (5 bases). Trimming shortened V by 1 base and J by 5 bases, and 8 bases separated the two germline ends. The germline V gene has CDR1 SGHAT and CDR2 FQNNGV. The CDR3 loop spans 13 amino acids. CDR3 loop: CASSLVGGTEAFF. CDR3 nucleotide sequence: TGTGCCAGCAGCTTAGTCGGGGGGACTGAAGCTTTCTTT.

This sequence joins TRBV29-1 and TRBJ2-7; TRBD1 matches 10 bases. The germline V gene has CDR1 SQVTM and CDR2 ANQGSEA. Trimming removed 6 bases from V and 4 bases from J; junction bases left unmatched: 6. The CDR3 length is 13 residues. CDR3 in amino acids: CSVSGTGVYEQYF. CDR3 in DNA: TGCAGCGTGTCCGGGACAGGGGTTTACGAGCAGTACTTC.

The J gene is TRBJ2-2, the V gene TRBV5-6, with TRBD2 as a possible D gene (5 bases). With 2 bases removed from V and 7 bases from J, the gap between germline ends came to 9 bases. The germline V gene encodes CDR1 SGHDT and CDR2 YYEEEE. The CDR3 runs to 13 residues. In nucleotides, the CDR3 is TGTGCCAGCAGCTTCTCGGGGTACGGGGAGCTGTTTTTT. This encodes CASSFSGYGELFF.

V is TRBV5-1 and J is TRBJ1-2; D is uncertain. CDR1 and CDR2 from the germline V gene are SGHRS and YFSETQ. V was cut by 0 bases and J by 2 bases, with 8 bases left in between. This CDR3 spans 14 amino acids. As DNA, the CDR3 is TGCGCCAGCAGCTTGGTCGCACTCAACTATGGCTACACCTTC. It codes for CASSLVALNYGYTF. Full variable domain (rest looked up from reference TRBV5-1 and TRBJ1-2): KAGVTQTPRYLIKTRGQQVTLSCSPISGHRSVSWYQQTPGQGLQFLFEYFSETQRNKGNFPGRFSGRQFSNSRSEMNVSTLELGDSALYLCASSLVALNYGYTFGSGTRLTVV.

This clone was picked up a small number of times. CDR3 in DNA: TGTGCCAGTATGGGCCAGGGAGGCGAGCAGTACTTC. It is translated as CASMGQGGEQYF. The genes are TRBV19 and TRBJ2-7; possible D gene TRBD2, 6 bases. CDR1 LNHDA and CDR2 SQIVND come from the germline V gene (reference sequence). The CDR3 has 12 residues. Between the trimmed V and J ends, which lost 7 bases and 6 bases, there was a span of 13 bases.

The rearrangement uses TRBV28 and TRBJ1-5; 7 bases align to TRBD1. Germline values: CDR1 MDHEN, CDR2 SYDVKM. V lost 8 bases and J lost 4; bases outside the gene matches: 8. This CDR3 has 14 amino acids. CDR3 nucleotides: TGTGCCAGCTCCCGGGACAGCATAAATCAGCCCCAGCATTTT. Translated, it gives CASSRDSINQPQHF.

The J gene is TRBJ1-2, the V gene TRBV7-3, with D perhaps TRBD1 (6 bases). Deletions cut 5 bases from V and 6 bases from J, with 13 bases between. This CDR3 region has 13 residues. Per the germline V gene, CDR1 is SGHTA and CDR2 is FQGTGA. The CDR3 DNA reads TGTGCCAGCAGCCCAGGGGCGGGCAATGGCTACACCTTC. This gives the protein CASSPGAGNGYTF.

The rearrangement links TRBV4-1 to TRBJ1-2, with D tentatively TRBD1 (5 bases). Trimming took 4 bases from V and 3 from J, leaving 15 bases between them. Germline V gives CDR1 MGHRA, CDR2 YSYEKL. The CDR3 totals 15 residues. In nucleotides, the CDR3 is TGCGCCAGCAGCCCTGTCCTCCAAGGGGACTATGGCTACACCTTC. Its protein is CASSPVLQGDYGYTF.

This clone occurred once. The chain is built from TRBV28 and TRBJ1-6; D not certain. Trimming took off 7 bases at V and 7 bases at J, with 8 bases between the two ends. The CDR3 length is 12 residues. Germline CDR1 and CDR2: MDHEN and SYDVKM. CDR3 loop: CASTSTNSPLHF. CDR3 nucleotide sequence: TGTGCCAGCACCAGTACGAATTCACCCCTCCACTTT.

The gene calls are TRBV5-4 and TRBJ2-7; 10 bases align to TRBD1. CDR1 is SGHNT, CDR2 YYREEE, per germline (reference sequence). J was trimmed by 6 bases and V by 4 bases; bases with no gene match: 7. The CDR3 extends over 14 amino acids. CDR3: CASSGQGGSGEQYF. The CDR3 DNA follows: TGTGCCAGCAGCGGACAGGGGGGGTCTGGCGAGCAGTACTTC. The full variable domain, in which reference TRBV5-4 and TRBJ2-7 provide the parts outside the CDR3, is ETGVTQSPTHLIKTRGQQVTLRCSSQSGHNTVSWYQQALGQGPQFIFQYYREEENGRGNFPPRFSGLQFPNYSSELNVNALELDDSALYLCASSGQGGSGEQYFGPGTRLTVT.